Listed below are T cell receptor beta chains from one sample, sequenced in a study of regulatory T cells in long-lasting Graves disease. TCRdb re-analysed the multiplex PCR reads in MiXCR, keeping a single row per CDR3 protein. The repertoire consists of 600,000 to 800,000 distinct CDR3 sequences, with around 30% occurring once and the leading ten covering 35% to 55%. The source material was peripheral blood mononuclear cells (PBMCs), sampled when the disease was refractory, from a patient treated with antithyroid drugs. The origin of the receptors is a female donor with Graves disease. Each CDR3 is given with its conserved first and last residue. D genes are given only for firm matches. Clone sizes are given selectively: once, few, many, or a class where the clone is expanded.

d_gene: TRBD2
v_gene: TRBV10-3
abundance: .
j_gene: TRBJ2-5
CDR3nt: TGTGCCATCACCCGGGGGGCGGGAGGGCCGGAGACCCAGTACTTC
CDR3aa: CAITRGAGGPETQYF

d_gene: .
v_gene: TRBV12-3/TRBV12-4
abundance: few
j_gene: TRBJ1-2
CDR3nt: TGTGCCAGCAGTTTAGGGGGGGACCCTTCTAACTATGGCTACACCTTC
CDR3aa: CASSLGGDPSNYGYTF

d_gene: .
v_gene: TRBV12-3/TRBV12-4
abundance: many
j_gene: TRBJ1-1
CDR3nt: TGTGCCAGCAGTTCGAGGGGCACCACTGAAGCTTTCTTT
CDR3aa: CASSSRGTTEAFF

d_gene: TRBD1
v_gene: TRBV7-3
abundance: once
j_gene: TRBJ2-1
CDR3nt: TGTGCCAGCAGCAAGGACAGGGTGGGGAATGAGCAGTTCTTC
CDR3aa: CASSKDRVGNEQFF

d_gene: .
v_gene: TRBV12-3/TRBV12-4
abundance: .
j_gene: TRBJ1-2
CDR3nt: TGTGCCAGCAGTTTAGCCCCAGCTACGGGCTATGGCTACACCTTC
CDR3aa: CASSLAPATGYGYTF

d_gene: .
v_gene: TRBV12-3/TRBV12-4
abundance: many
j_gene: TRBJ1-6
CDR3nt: TGTGCCAGCAGGCCTCAGGGGATCGATAATTCACCCCTCCACTTT
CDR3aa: CASRPQGIDNSPLHF

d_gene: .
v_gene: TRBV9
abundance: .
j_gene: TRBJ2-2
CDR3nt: TGTGCCAGCATAGTTGGGGGAATCACCGGGGAGCTGTTTTTT
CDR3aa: CASIVGGITGELFF

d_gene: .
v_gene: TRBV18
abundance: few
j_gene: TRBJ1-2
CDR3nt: TGTGCCAGCTCCCTTGATGAGATTGGCTACACCTTC
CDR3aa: CASSLDEIGYTF

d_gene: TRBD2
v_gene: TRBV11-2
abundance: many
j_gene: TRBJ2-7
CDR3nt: TGTGCCAGCAGCTTATTGGGAGGGATAACTTCCTACGAGCAGTACTTC
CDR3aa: CASSLLGGITSYEQYF

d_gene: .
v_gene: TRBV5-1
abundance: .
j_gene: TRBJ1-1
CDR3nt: TGCGCCAGCAGCTTGATGGGGGTCACTGAAGCTTTCTTT
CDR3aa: CASSLMGVTEAFF

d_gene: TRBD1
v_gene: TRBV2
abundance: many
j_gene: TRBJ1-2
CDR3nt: TGTGCCAGCAGTCCGGACAGGCCCAACTATGGCTACACCTTC
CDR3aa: CASSPDRPNYGYTF

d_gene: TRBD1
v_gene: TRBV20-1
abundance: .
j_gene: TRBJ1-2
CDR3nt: TGCAGTGCTAGAGATCGGACAGGGGGAGCGGATGGCTACACCTTC
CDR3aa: CSARDRTGGADGYTF

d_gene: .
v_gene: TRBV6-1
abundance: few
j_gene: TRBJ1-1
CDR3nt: TGTGCCAGCAGTGATCATGTCAGGGTGAACACTGAAGCTTTCTTT
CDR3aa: CASSDHVRVNTEAFF

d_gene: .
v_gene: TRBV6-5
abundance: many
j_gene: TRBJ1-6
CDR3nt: TGTGCCAGCAGTTACTCGAAGCCAGGGCAGTCACCCCTCCACTTT
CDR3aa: CASSYSKPGQSPLHF

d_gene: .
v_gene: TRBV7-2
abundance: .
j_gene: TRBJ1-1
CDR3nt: TGTGCCAGCAGCTCAGGGACCGGGAGAGGTATGGGGAACACTGAAGCTTTCTTT
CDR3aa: CASSSGTGRGMGNTEAFF

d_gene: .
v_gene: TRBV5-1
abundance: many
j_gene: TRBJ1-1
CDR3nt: TGTGCCAGCAGCTTAGGCGGGAAAGCTTTCTTT
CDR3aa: CASSLGGKAFF

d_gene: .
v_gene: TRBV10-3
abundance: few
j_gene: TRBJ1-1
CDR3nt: TGTGCCATCAGTGAGTCTGGACGGCCAAGAGGTGAAGCTTTCTTT
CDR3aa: CAISESGRPRGEAFF

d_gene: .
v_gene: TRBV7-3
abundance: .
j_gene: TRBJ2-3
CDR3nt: TGTGCCAGCAGCCCGCTCGGTAGCAAAGATACGCAGTATTTT
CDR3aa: CASSPLGSKDTQYF

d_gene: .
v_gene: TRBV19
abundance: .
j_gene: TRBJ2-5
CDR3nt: TGTGCCAGTAGTATCGGGGGAGGCGGGGAGACCCAGTACTTC
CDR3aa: CASSIGGGGETQYF

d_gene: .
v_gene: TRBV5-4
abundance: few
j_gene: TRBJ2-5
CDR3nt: TGTGCCAGCAGCTTGGAAGGCCCGTCGGAGACCCAGTACTTC
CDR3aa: CASSLEGPSETQYF

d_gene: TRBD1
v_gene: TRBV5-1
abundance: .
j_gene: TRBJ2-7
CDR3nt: TGCGCCAGCAGCAACCGGGACAGGGTGCGAGAGCAGTACTTC
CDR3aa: CASSNRDRVREQYF

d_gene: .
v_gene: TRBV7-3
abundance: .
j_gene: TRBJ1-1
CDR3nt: TGTGCCAGCAGCTTAGGGTCGGGAGGGGACACTGAAGCTTTCTTT
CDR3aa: CASSLGSGGDTEAFF

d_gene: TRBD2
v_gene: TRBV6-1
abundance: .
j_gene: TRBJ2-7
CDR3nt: TGTGCCAGCAGTATCGGGACTAGCGGGAGACTGGACGAGCAGTACTTC
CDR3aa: CASSIGTSGRLDEQYF

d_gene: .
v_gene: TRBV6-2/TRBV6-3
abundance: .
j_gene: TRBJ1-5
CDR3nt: TGTGCCGGCTCAAGAACAAATCAGCCCCAGCATTTT
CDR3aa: CAGSRTNQPQHF

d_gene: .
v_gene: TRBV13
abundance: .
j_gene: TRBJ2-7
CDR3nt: TGTGCCAGCAGCTTAGGCCCGACTTCCTACGAGCAGTACTTC
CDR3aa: CASSLGPTSYEQYF

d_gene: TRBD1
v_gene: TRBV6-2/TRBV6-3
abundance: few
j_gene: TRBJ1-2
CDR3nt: TGTGCCAGCAGTGAAGGAATCCGACAGGGCTACTATGGCTACACCTTC
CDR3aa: CASSEGIRQGYYGYTF

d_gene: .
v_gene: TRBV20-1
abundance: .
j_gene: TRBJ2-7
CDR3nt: TGCAGTGCTAGAGAGGGGGGCCACGAGCAGTACTTC
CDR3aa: CSAREGGHEQYF

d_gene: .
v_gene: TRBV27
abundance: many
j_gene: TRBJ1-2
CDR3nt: TGTGCCAGCAGTTTACAGGGACCTTCAGATGGCTACACCTTC
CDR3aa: CASSLQGPSDGYTF

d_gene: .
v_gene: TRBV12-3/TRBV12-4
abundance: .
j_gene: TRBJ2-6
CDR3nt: TGTGCCAGCAGACCGGCCCTCTCTGGGGCCAACGTCCTGGCTTTC
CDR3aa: CASRPALSGANVLAF

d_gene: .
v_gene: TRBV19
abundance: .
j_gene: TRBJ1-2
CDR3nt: TGTGCCAGTAGTACCAATGACCCCGAGGGAGGCTACACCTTC
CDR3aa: CASSTNDPEGGYTF

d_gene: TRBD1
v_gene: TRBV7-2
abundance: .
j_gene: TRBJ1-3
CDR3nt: TGTGCCAGCAGCCCACCCCCGACAGGGAATGGAAACACCATATATTTT
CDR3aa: CASSPPPTGNGNTIYF

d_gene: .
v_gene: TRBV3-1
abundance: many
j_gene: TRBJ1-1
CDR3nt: TGTGCCAGCAGCCAAGTAAGGAACACTGAAGCTTTCTTT
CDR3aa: CASSQVRNTEAFF

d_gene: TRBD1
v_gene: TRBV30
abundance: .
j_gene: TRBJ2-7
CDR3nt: TGTGCCTGGAACTTGGACAGGGAACACGAGCAGTACTTC
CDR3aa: CAWNLDREHEQYF

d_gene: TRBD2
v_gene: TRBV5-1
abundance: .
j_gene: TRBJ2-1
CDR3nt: TGCGCCAGCAGCCGCACTAGCGGGAGTCTCCATGAGCAGTTCTTC
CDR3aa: CASSRTSGSLHEQFF

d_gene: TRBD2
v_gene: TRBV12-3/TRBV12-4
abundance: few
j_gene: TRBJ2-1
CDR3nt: TGTGCCAGCAGCAGCGGAACGGGACTAGCGGTCGATGAGCAGTTCTTC
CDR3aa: CASSSGTGLAVDEQFF

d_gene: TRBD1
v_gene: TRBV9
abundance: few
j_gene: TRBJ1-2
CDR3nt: TGTGCCAGCAGCCCCAACCGGGACAGGGTCTTTGGCTACACCTTC
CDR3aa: CASSPNRDRVFGYTF

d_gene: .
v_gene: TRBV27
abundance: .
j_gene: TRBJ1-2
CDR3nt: TGTGCCAACAGTCCATCCGAGACAGAAGCTAACTATGGCTACACCTTC
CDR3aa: CANSPSETEANYGYTF

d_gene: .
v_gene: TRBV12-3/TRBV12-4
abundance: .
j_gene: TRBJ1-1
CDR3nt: TGTGCCAGCATCGGCGGCAGGGAAAGGATGAACACTGAAGCTTTCTTT
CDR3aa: CASIGGRERMNTEAFF

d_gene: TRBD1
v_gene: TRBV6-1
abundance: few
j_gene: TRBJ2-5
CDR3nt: TGTGCCAGCAGTGACCCACTGACAGGGCCCGGCGGGGAGACCCAGTACTTC
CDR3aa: CASSDPLTGPGGETQYF

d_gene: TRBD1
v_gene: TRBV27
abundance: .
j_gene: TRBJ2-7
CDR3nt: TGTGCCAGCAGTTTAGGGACAGGGGCTCCCGAGCAGTACTTC
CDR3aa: CASSLGTGAPEQYF